Included here is one T cell receptor beta chain sequence, with context. Its antigen is still unknown. These data belong to a study of shared clonotypes between healthy human individuals. V lost 6 bases and J lost 6; bases outside the gene matches: 11. The CDR3 covers 15 residues. Germline CDR1 is SGHDT and CDR2 is YYEEEE. Adult Caucasians living in Nashville, Tennessee made up all of the donors. Overall study results and limits: The researchers took only blood, and tissue repertoires probably look different.

Scientists sequenced DNA from unsorted PBMC on ten immunoSEQ deep assay plates. Assay used: immunoSEQ multiplex PCR; TCRdb lists only in-frame clones, some missing. Of about 480,000 clones in the sample, about three quarters are singletons; the top ten hold under 15%. This rearrangement joins TRBV5-6 to TRBJ2-2; 7 positions match TRBD1. The TCR originated in a woman aged 40 to 55 in good health. Some clones in this sample may be carry-over from other donors' samples. The sequencing sample was made of PBMCs. As DNA, the CDR3 is TGTGCCAGCACCGTTTTTGACAGGGATTCCGGGGAGCTGTTTTTT. Translating gives CASTVFDRDSGELFF.